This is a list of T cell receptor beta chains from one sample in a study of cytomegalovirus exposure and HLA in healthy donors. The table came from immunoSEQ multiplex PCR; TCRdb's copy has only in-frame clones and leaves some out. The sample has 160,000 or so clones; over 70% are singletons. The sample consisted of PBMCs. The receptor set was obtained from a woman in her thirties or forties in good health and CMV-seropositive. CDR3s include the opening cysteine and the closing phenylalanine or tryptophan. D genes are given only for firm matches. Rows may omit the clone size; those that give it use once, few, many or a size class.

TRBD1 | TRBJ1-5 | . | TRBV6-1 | CASSDKPTGGGQPQHF | TGTGCCAGCAGTGACAAACCGACAGGGGGCGGTCAGCCCCAGCATTTT
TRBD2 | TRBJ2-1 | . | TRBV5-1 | CASSSLTSAEQFF | TGCGCCAGCAGCTCCCTGACTAGCGCTGAGCAGTTCTTC
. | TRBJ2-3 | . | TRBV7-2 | CASNKGGVGDTQYF | TGTGCCAGCAATAAGGGCGGGGTAGGAGATACGCAGTATTTT
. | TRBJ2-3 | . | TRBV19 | CASSIGPGDGYTQYF | TGTGCCAGTAGTATAGGCCCGGGGGACGGCTATACGCAGTATTTT
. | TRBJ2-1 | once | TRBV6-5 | CASTRTDNEQFF | TGTGCCAGCACGAGGACAGACAATGAGCAGTTCTTC
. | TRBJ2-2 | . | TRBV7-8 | CASSSRQTGELFF | TGTGCCAGCAGCTCTCGACAGACCGGGGAGCTGTTTTTT
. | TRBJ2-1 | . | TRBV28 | CASSLQATYNEQFF | TGTGCCAGCAGTTTACAGGCTACTTACAATGAGCAGTTCTTC
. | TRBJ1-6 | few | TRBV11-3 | CASSEPLGGISSPLHF | TGTGCCAGCAGCGAGCCCCTGGGGGGAATTTCCTCACCCCTCCACTTT
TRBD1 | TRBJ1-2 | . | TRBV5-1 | CASSLAGTGSNYGYTF | TGCGCCAGCAGCTTGGCAGGGACAGGGTCTAACTATGGCTACACCTTC
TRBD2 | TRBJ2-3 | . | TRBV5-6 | CASSLSISGVTDTQYF | TGTGCCAGCAGCTTGAGTATTAGCGGGGTCACAGATACGCAGTATTTT
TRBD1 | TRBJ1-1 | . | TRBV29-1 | CSVGTGTVTEAFF | TGCAGCGTTGGAACCGGGACAGTCACTGAAGCTTTCTTT
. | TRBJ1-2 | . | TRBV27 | CASSPAGQKGYTF | TGTGCCAGCAGTCCCGCGGGGCAGAAGGGCTACACCTTC
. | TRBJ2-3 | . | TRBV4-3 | CASSQTYPSTDTQYF | TGCGCCAGCAGCCAAACCTACCCTAGCACAGATACGCAGTATTTT
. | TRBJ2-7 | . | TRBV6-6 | CVNSYGAYEQYF | TGTGTCAACAGTTACGGGGCATACGAGCAGTACTTC
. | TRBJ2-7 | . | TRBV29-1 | CSVEGRDYEQYF | TGCAGCGTTGAGGGCAGGGACTACGAGCAGTACTTC
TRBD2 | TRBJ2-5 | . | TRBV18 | CASSSSGGQETQYF | TGTGCCAGCTCGTCTAGCGGGGGCCAAGAGACCCAGTACTTC
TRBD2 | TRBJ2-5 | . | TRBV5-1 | CASSGGTSGVRETQYF | TGCGCCAGCAGCGGAGGGACTAGCGGGGTTAGGGAGACCCAGTACTTC
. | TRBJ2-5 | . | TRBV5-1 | CASSFGLVQGETQYF | TGCGCCAGCAGCTTCGGGCTAGTGCAGGGAGAGACCCAGTACTTC
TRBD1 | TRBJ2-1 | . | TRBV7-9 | CSSSSRETGTALNNEQFF | TGTTCCAGCAGCTCAAGAGAGACCGGGACAGCCCTAAACAATGAGCAGTTCTTC
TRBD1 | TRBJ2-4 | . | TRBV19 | CASSIIGAGGQNIQYF | TGTGCCAGTAGTATAATTGGGGCAGGGGGCCAAAACATTCAGTACTTC
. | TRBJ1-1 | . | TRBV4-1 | CASSQEETLVTEAFF | TGCGCCAGCAGCCAAGAAGAGACACTAGTCACTGAAGCTTTCTTT
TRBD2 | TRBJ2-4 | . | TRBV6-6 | CASNQPGEGKNIQYF | TGTGCCAGCAACCAACCCGGGGAGGGGAAAAACATTCAGTACTTC
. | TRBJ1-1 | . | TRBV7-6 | CASSPGAGTEAFF | TGTGCCAGCAGCCCCGGTGCGGGGACTGAAGCTTTCTTT
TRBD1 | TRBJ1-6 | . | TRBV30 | CAWRGDRVGNSPLHF | TGTGCCTGGAGGGGAGACAGGGTGGGAAATTCACCCCTCCACTTT
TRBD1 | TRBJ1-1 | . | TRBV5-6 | CASSVDRGNHNTEAFF | TGTGCCAGCAGCGTGGACAGGGGTAATCATAACACTGAAGCTTTCTTT
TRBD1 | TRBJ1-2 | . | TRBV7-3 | CASSPGQLNYGYTF | TGTGCCAGCAGTCCGGGACAGCTTAACTATGGCTACACCTTC
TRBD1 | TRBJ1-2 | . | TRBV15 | CATSKGLGQDTDYGYTF | TGTGCCACCAGCAAAGGACTGGGACAGGATACCGACTATGGCTACACCTTC
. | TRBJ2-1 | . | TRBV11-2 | CASSLDGSVEQFF | TGTGCCAGCAGCTTAGACGGGTCTGTCGAGCAGTTCTTC
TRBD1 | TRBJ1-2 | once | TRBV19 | CASSATGTGDYTF | TGTGCCAGTAGTGCCACCGGGACAGGGGACTACACCTTC
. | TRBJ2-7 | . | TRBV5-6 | CASSRQTYEQYF | TGTGCCAGCAGCCGACAGACCTACGAGCAGTACTTC
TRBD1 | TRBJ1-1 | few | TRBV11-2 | CASSLGQGGYTEAFF | TGTGCCAGCAGCTTAGGACAGGGGGGATACACTGAAGCTTTCTTT
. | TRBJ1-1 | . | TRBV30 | CAGLTGSAEAFF | TGTGCCGGCCTAACAGGGTCGGCTGAAGCTTTCTTT
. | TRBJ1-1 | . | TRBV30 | CAWSAPGGDTAEAFF | TGTGCCTGGAGTGCCCCTGGGGGGGATACAGCTGAAGCTTTCTTT
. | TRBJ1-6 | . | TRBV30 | CAWKFGTPGPRADSPLHF | TGTGCCTGGAAGTTTGGGACACCCGGACCCCGGGCCGATTCACCCCTCCACTTT
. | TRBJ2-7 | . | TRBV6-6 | CASSYVAAGQEQYF | TGTGCCAGCAGTTACGTTGCGGCGGGGCAGGAGCAGTACTTC
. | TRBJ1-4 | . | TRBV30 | CAWSVGPRSEKLFF | TGTGCCTGGAGTGTGGGTCCGAGGAGTGAAAAACTGTTTTTT
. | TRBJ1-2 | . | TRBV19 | CASSITPGSYGYTF | TGTGCCAGTAGTATAACACCGGGTTCATATGGCTACACCTTC
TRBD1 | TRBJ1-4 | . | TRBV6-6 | CASSGDRVFEKLFF | TGTGCCAGCAGTGGGGACAGGGTATTTGAAAAACTGTTTTTT
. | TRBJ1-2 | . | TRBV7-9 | CASSSGTGGRGYTF | TGTGCCAGCAGCTCCGGTACGGGGGGCCGGGGCTACACCTTC
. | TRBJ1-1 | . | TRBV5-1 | CASSLAVETTEAFF | TGCGCCAGCAGCTTGGCCGTGGAGACCACTGAAGCTTTCTTT
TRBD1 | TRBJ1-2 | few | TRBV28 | CASSTGTADGYTF | TGTGCCAGCAGTACCGGGACAGCCGATGGCTACACCTTC
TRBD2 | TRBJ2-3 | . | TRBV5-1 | CASSTSGGETNTQYF | TGCGCCAGCAGCACTAGCGGGGGAGAAACTAATACGCAGTATTTT
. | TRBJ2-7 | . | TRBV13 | CASSVGTPKLYYEQYF | TGTGCCAGCAGCGTGGGGACACCCAAACTTTACTACGAGCAGTACTTC
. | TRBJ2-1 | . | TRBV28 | CASSPAGGLTSSYNEQFF | TGTGCCAGCAGCCCTGCCGGTGGACTCACAAGCTCCTACAATGAGCAGTTCTTC
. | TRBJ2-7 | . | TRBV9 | CASSASTVSYEQYF | TGTGCCAGCAGCGCGTCGACAGTCTCCTACGAGCAGTACTTC
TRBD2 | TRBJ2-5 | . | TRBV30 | CAWSVSGGALETQYF | TGTGCCTGGAGTGTCAGCGGGGGGGCCTTGGAGACCCAGTACTTC
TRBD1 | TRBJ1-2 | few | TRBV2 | CASGGQGLNYGYTF | TGTGCCAGCGGGGGACAGGGACTCAACTATGGCTACACCTTC
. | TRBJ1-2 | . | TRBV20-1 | CSAREVGGYTF | TGCAGTGCTAGGGAGGTAGGAGGCTACACCTTC
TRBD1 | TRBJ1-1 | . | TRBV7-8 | CASGQGSGVGTEAFF | TGTGCCAGCGGACAGGGCTCGGGCGTCGGCACTGAAGCTTTCTTT
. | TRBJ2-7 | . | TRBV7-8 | CASSRPNTAGIHSYEQYF | TGTGCCAGCAGCCGACCGAATACCGCCGGGATCCACTCCTACGAGCAGTACTTC
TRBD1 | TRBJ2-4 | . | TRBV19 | CASSSPGDSLNIQYF | TGTGCCAGTAGTTCCCCCGGGGACAGTTTAAACATTCAGTACTTC
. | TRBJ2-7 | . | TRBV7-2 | CASSLAGARSSYEQYF | TGTGCCAGCAGCTTAGCGGGGGCCAGGAGCTCCTACGAGCAGTACTTC
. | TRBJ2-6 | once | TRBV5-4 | CASSLDSGAGANVLTF | TGTGCCAGCAGCTTGGACAGCGGCGCTGGGGCCAACGTCCTGACTTTC
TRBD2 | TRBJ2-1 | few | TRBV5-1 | CASTSGSHNEQFF | TGCGCCAGCACTAGCGGGTCCCACAATGAGCAGTTCTTC
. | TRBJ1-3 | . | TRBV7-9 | CASSAEGSGNTIYF | TGTGCCAGCAGCGCCGAGGGCTCTGGAAACACCATATATTTT
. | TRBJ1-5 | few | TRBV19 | CASSILMYQPQHF | TGTGCCAGTAGTATTCTTATGTATCAGCCCCAGCATTTT